This T cell receptor (beta chain) was profiled in a study of shared clonotypes between healthy human individuals. Notes on the study in general: Among several donors, roughly 5% of naive CD4 clonotypes were found in common.

Original processing notes: With immunoSEQ giving junction-only sequences and no quality scores, filtering differed. The table came from immunoSEQ multiplex PCR; TCRdb's copy has only in-frame clones and leaves some out. V, J and clone size reflect that table, while D and trimming were determined from the DNA. The table lists nearly 2 million clones, roughly 95% of them singletons. CDR1 and CDR2 (germline): MNHEY, SMNVEV (reference sequence). The V gene end was trimmed by 1 base and the J gene end by 0 bases; junction bases not matched to a gene: 10. CDR3 length: 18 amino acids. In the case of this clone: As yet, its antigen is unknown.

Naive-designated CD8 cells lacked CD45RO, were positively enriched for CCR7, and omitted terminally differentiated effector memory CD45RA+ cells. The chain joins TRBV27 to TRBJ2-3, with TRBD2 identical over 7 bases. The source is a man aged 18 to 29 in good health. The sample comprised naive CD8+ T cells sorted from blood. Here the CDR3 reads CASSLLTPSGTSTDTQYF. The CDR3 DNA reads as TGTGCCAGCAGTTTATTAACTCCTAGCGGTACTAGCACAGATACGCAGTATTTT.